This T cell receptor (beta chain) stems from a study of blood T cell repertoires in COVID-19. On the study more broadly: Collection of acute and convalescent COVID-19 samples took place in the United States, Italy and Spain.

CDR3 length: 13 amino acids. Trimming at V came to 4 bases and at J to 3 bases, leaving 3 bases not matched to a gene. Per germline, CDR1 SGDLS and CDR2 YYNGEE. The method was immunoSEQ multiplex PCR; TCRdb's version includes in-frame clones alone and lacks a portion of them. The sample has about 360,000 clones, 75% to 90% seen once. The chain joins TRBV9 to TRBJ1-2, with 7 bases lining up with TRBD1. Sequencing was done on a sample of peripheral blood. This TCR came from a woman aged 60 to 75 with COVID-19, enrolled during active disease. This CDR3 is CASSPDRDYGYTF. The CDR3 DNA follows: TGTGCCAGCAGCCCCGACAGGGACTATGGCTACACCTTC.